This TCR beta chain was identified in a study of response to subunit inactivated influenza vaccine listed by TCRdb under 2018. Context from the whole study: The study used deep quantitative T cell receptor repertoire profiling to track responses to a trivalent subunit inactivated influenza vaccine.

The paper as a whole reports these results and caveats: The authors suggested that each seasonal influenza vaccination may recruit only a limited number of new T cells.

This clonotype was detected only a few times. Its antigen is not yet known. Per-base qualities were not stored, and no clone one base away is much larger. CDR3 length: 14 amino acids, cysteine to phenylalanine. Only the CDR3 DNA stays, 42 bases, in frame from base 1. V and J lose 0 bases and 8 bases, and a span of 11 bases separates them. Per the germline V gene, MNHEY is the CDR1 and SVGAGI is the CDR2. Receptor libraries were prepared by RT-PCR. The sequencer listed for this sample is Illumina HiSeq 2500. TCRdb trimmed the raw reads at Q25, called clones with MiXCR and kept productive beta chains. Duplicate CDR3 protein sequences are folded into a single record with the most common DNA and genes. The sample has 450,000 to 700,000 distinct CDR3 sequences on record, about 14% of them singletons. The ten largest clones add up to over 8.5% of the sample.

The chain employs TRBV6-5 and TRBJ2-1, with no D gene named confidently. The sample consisted of PBMCs from blood, taken 11 to 12 days after vaccination. This sequence originates from a man aged 45-65 years who received an inactivated influenza vaccine. Donor details come from another sample of the same person, matched by shared clones. The DNA reads as follows: TGTGCCAGCAGTTACTCGGGCCCCATGGATGAGCAGTTCTTC. Its protein is CASSYSGPMDEQFF.